The source of this TCR beta chain is a study of Ad26.COV2.S vaccination and SARS-CoV-2 variants. Overall study context: Dosing was one shot or two shots 56 days apart.

On this clone: The antigen remains undetermined.

Measured with immunoSEQ multiplex PCR; TCRdb has only the in-frame clones, and not every one. Counted here are roughly 250,000 clones, around nine tenths occurring once; the ten biggest clones make up roughly 3%. Study findings and constraints: Responses of T cells in total may have been underestimated by the TCR breadth and depth analyses.

Regarding treatment: 15 to 20 received Ad26.COV2.S at low or high dose, single or two shots; roughly five received placebo; per-sample allocation not given. Day 63 following the first vaccine or placebo injection was when the samples were taken. Boston supplied an adult donor aged 18-55 years. Trimming pared 5 bases from V and 1 base from J, leaving 9 bases between. Germline CDR1 reads SQVTM; CDR2 reads ANQGSEA. There are 13 residues in the CDR3. The origin of this receptor is a person aged 18 to 59 who received the Ad26.COV2.S COVID-19 vaccine or a placebo. V is TRBV29-1 and J is TRBJ2-1, with D uncertain. Sample: peripheral blood, taken in a trial of Ad26.COV2.S vaccine versus placebo. The CDR3 DNA is TGCAGCGTTCGGACCCGATCCTACAATGAGCAGTTCTTC. It specifies CSVRTRSYNEQFF.